This T cell receptor (beta chain) was recorded in a study of CD8+CD57+ T cells in acquired aplastic anemia. Study-level points and caveats: The CD8+ Simpson's diversity of patients and controls was not significantly different.

TCR beta VDJ and CDR3 were profiled, and genomic DNA was the template. TCRdb used MiXCR to reprocess the reads, holding one entry per CDR3 protein. The top ten hold 40% to 50% of the sample, which has some 180,000 distinct CDR3 sequences, 63% seen once. Selection for sequencing was limited to patients who had shown CD8+CD57+ cell expansion by flow cytometry. V lost 1 base and J lost 5, with 10 bases in between. This CDR3 has 14 amino acids. Germline V lookup: CDR1 SGHTA, CDR2 FQGNSA. On this clonotype itself: The antigen is undetermined.

Sample: sorted CD4+, CD8+, or CD8+CD57+ T cells (not recorded which) from PBMCs. The source is a human donor with aplastic anemia. The chain employs TRBV7-2 and TRBJ2-3; D remains unclear. CDR3 DNA sequence: TGTGCCAGCAGCTTAGTGTCGGGTGGAGATACGCAGTATTTT. Translation: CASSLVSGGDTQYF.